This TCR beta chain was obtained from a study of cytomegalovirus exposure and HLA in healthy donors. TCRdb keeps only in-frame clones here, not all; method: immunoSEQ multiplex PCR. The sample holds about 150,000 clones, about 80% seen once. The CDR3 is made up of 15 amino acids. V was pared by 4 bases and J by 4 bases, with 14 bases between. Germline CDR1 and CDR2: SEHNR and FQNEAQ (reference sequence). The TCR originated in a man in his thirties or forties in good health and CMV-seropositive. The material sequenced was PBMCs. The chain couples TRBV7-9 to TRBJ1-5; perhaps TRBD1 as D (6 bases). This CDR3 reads CASSSNQGRNQPQHF. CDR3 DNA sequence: TGTGCCAGCAGCTCTAACCAGGGGAGAAATCAGCCCCAGCATTTT.